Listed here are 28 T cell receptor beta chains from one sample, sequenced in a study of early T cells in non-severe SARS-CoV-2 infection. One entry per CDR3 protein results from TCRdb running MiXCR on the 5' RACE reads. The repertoire holds around 60,000 distinct CDR3 sequences, with around 14% as singletons. The specimen was whole blood. The receptors were sampled from an adult who was a healthcare worker with PCR-confirmed SARS-CoV-2 infection or an uninfected control (not recorded which).

The rearrangement joins TRBV20-1 to TRBJ2-5; D may be TRBD1 (5 bases). V was trimmed by 1 base and J by 5 bases, leaving 11 bases between them. CDR1 DFQATT and CDR2 SNEGSKA come from the germline V gene (reference sequence). The CDR3 extends over 13 amino acids. CDR3 nucleotides: TGCAGTGCTAGAGTGGCAGGGCGGGAGACCCAGTACTTC. Translated: CSARVAGRETQYF.

The table lists this clonotype with many counts. The rearrangement links TRBV12-3 or TRBV12-4 to TRBJ2-7, with 7 nucleotides matching TRBD1. The CDR3 extends over 13 amino acids. J gave up 2 bases and V 2 bases, and 0 bases lay outside the gene matches. CDR3: CASSLQGAYEQYF. As DNA, the CDR3 is TGTGCCAGCAGTTTACAGGGGGCCTACGAGCAGTACTTC.

This clonotype was found many times. The rearrangement uses TRBV10-3 and TRBJ1-2, with TRBD1 identical over 10 bases. After removal of 2 bases from V and 9 bases from J, the junction contained 6 bases not matched to a gene. The CDR3 length is 14 residues. Germline CDR1 and CDR2: ENHRY and SYGVKD. CDR3 amino acids: CAISEETGGDRYTF. The CDR3 DNA follows: TGTGCCATCAGTGAGGAGACAGGGGGCGATCGCTACACCTTC.

The J gene is TRBJ1-1, the V gene TRBV5-6; tentatively, D is TRBD1 (6 bases). This CDR3 region has 14 residues. Trimming shortened V by 2 bases and J by 1 base, and 9 bases separated the two germline ends. Germline values: CDR1 SGHDT, CDR2 YYEEEE. This CDR3 reads CASSLPTGNTEAFF. Written as DNA, the CDR3 is TGTGCCAGCAGCTTACCGACAGGGAACACTGAAGCTTTCTTT.

This clonotype was picked up a small number of times. The J gene is TRBJ2-1, the V gene TRBV6-1; tentative D call: TRBD1 (6 bases). This CDR3 region has 14 residues. Between the trimmed V and J ends, which lost 3 bases and 5 bases, there was a span of 11 bases. The germline gives CDR1 MNHNS, CDR2 SASEGT. The CDR3 nucleotides are TGTGCCAGCAGTGATTGGACAGAAAACAATGAGCAGTTCTTC. Protein product: CASSDWTENNEQFF.

The genes are TRBV27 and TRBJ2-3; the match to TRBD1 covers 8 bases. V shed 6 bases, J shed 10 bases, and the junction held 6 bases outside the gene matches. The CDR3 runs to 12 residues. Germline values: CDR1 MNHEY, CDR2 SMNVEV (reference sequence). The CDR3 sequence is CASSPGGSAQYF. The CDR3 bases are TGTGCCAGCAGCCCAGGGGGCTCGGCGCAGTATTTT.

This clonotype was seen more than once but under ten times. The chain employs TRBV7-8 and TRBJ2-7, with D unresolved. This CDR3 contains 15 residues. Germline CDR1 SGHVS, CDR2 FQNEAQ. Trimming took off 2 bases at V and 4 bases at J, with 15 bases between the two ends. DNA for the CDR3: TGTGCCAGCAGCTTATTGGCGATTTCGACATACGAGCAGTACTTC. Encoded protein: CASSLLAISTYEQYF.

The sample holds a few counts of this clonotype. The chain employs TRBV25-1 and TRBJ2-7; 9 bases line up with TRBD2. The V gene end was trimmed by 7 bases and the J gene end by 5 bases; junction bases not matched to a gene: 6. Germline values: CDR1 MGHDK, CDR2 SYGVNS. The CDR3 runs to 13 residues. CDR3 sequence (DNA): TGTGCCAGCACCCCGGGACTAGCTAACGAGCAGTACTTC. It codes for CASTPGLANEQYF.

This clonotype came up a few times. The V gene is TRBV29-1, the J gene TRBJ2-5; D remains ambiguous. Trimming cost V 2 bases and J 5 bases, with 3 bases left between them. The CDR3 runs to 10 residues. Germline V gene lookup returns CDR1 SQVTM and CDR2 ANQGSEA. The CDR3 sequence: CSVEYETQYF. CDR3 nucleotide sequence: TGCAGCGTTGAATACGAGACCCAGTACTTC.

The J gene is TRBJ2-3, the V gene TRBV7-2; possibly TRBD2 for D (6 bases). Per the germline V gene, CDR1 is SGHTA and CDR2 is FQGNSA. This CDR3 spans 16 amino acids. V lost 4 bases and J lost 1, with 15 bases in between. In nucleotides, the CDR3 is TGTGCCAGCAGCTCCCAGCGGGCCATACGCACAGATACGCAGTATTTT. As protein: CASSSQRAIRTDTQYF.

This clonotype has more than one count but fewer than ten. The gene calls are TRBV6-4 and TRBJ2-7, with 9 bases matching TRBD1. Germline V gives CDR1 MRHNA, CDR2 SNTAGT. The CDR3 contains 15 residues. V shed 6 bases and J 4 bases; nucleotides not matched to a gene: 10. The CDR3 loop is CASRKEDRGIYEQYF. The CDR3 nucleotides are TGTGCCAGCAGGAAAGAGGACAGGGGTATTTACGAGCAGTACTTC.

The chain employs TRBV5-1 and TRBJ2-4; TRBD2 aligns across 15 bases. V trimming: 2 bases; J trimming: 0 bases; junction bases outside the gene matches: 3. CDR1 SGHRS and CDR2 YFSETQ come from the germline V gene. CDR3 size: 18 residues. CDR3 protein: CASSFGTSGGKAKNIQYF. Here the CDR3 DNA reads TGCGCCAGCAGCTTCGGGACTAGCGGGGGGAAAGCCAAAAACATTCAGTACTTC.

CDR3 bases: TGCAGCGTTGAAGATCCCGCGGCTGAAGCTTTCTTT. Its translation: CSVEDPAAEAFF. The chain recombines TRBV29-1 with TRBJ1-1; D gene uncertain. V dropped 0 bases and J dropped 6 bases, with 8 bases sitting between them. Germline V lookup: CDR1 SQVTM, CDR2 ANQGSEA. This CDR3 is 12 amino acids long.

This clonotype was detected only a few times. In DNA form, the CDR3 reads TGTGCCAGCAGTCTTCACAGGGGGGGGACGTCCTACGAGCAGTACTTC. Translation: CASSLHRGGTSYEQYF. The rearrangement uses TRBV12-3 or TRBV12-4 and TRBJ2-7; maybe TRBD1 (8 bases). This CDR3 contains 16 residues. Trimming left V 5 bases short and J 1 base short, with 18 bases between.

V gene TRBV2 combines with J gene TRBJ2-7; D gene ambiguous. V was clipped by 6 bases and J by 2 bases, with 11 bases between them. The CDR3 extends over 13 amino acids. Germline V gives CDR1 SNHLY, CDR2 FYNNEI. The CDR3 loop is CASSQQIPYEQYF. The CDR3 DNA sequence: TGTGCCAGCAGCCAGCAGATCCCCTACGAGCAGTACTTC. Supplemented by reference TRBV2 and TRBJ2-7, the full variable domain reads EPEVTQTPSHQVTQMGQEVILRCVPISNHLYFYWYRQILGQKVEFLVSFYNNEISEKSEIFDDQFSVERPDGSNFTLKIRSTKLEDSAMYFCASSQQIPYEQYFGPGTRLTVT.

This clonotype was detected only a few times. The chain joins TRBV20-1 to TRBJ2-3; 10 nucleotides align to TRBD2. Losses at the gene ends were 5 bases for V and 6 bases for J; bases not matched to a gene: 11. This CDR3 is 15 amino acids long. Per germline, CDR1 DFQATT and CDR2 SNEGSKA (reference sequence). The CDR3 region is CSAGLSGGEGDTQYF. CDR3 bases: TGCAGTGCTGGCCTGAGCGGGGGGGAAGGTGATACGCAGTATTTT.

V and J are TRBV20-1 and TRBJ2-1, with 8 bases identical to TRBD1. CDR3 length equals 11 residues. The germline gives CDR1 DFQATT, CDR2 SNEGSKA (reference sequence). Germline trimming cut 7 bases from V and 8 bases from J; bases unmatched to any gene: 4. The DNA of the CDR3 is TGCAGTGGACAGGGGCAGGATGAGCAGTTCTTC. This encodes CSGQGQDEQFF.

This clonotype was detected a few times. The V call is TRBV13, the J call TRBJ2-2; 7 nucleotides agree with TRBD2. Germline V gene data show CDR1 as PRHDT and CDR2 as FYEKMQ (reference sequence). This CDR3 comprises 15 residues. Trimming removed 7 bases from V and 7 bases from J; junction bases left unmatched: 12. The CDR3 coding sequence is TGTGCCAGCAACTTTTTGCGCGGGGGAGGCGGGGAGCTGTTTTTT. Encoded protein: CASNFLRGGGGELFF.

There are a few counts of this clonotype. The chain employs TRBV6-2 or TRBV6-3 and TRBJ2-7; TRBD2 is a possible D gene (6 bases). This CDR3 region has 16 residues. CDR1 and CDR2 from the germline V gene are MNHEY and SVGEGT. Trimming shortened V by 2 bases and J by 0 bases, and 14 bases separated the two germline ends. CDR3 in amino acids: CASSYLRTTNSYEQYF. The CDR3, as DNA: TGTGCCAGCAGTTACCTGAGGACTACGAACTCCTACGAGCAGTACTTC.

This clonotype was counted a few times. The chain combines TRBV29-1 with TRBJ2-2; D is ambiguous. The CDR3 contains 13 residues. The germline V and J ends were trimmed by 2 bases and 0 bases, with 4 bases remaining between them. Per germline, CDR1 SQVTM and CDR2 ANQGSEA. The DNA of the CDR3 is TGCAGCGTTGAACAGTCGAACACCGGGGAGCTGTTTTTT. Protein product: CSVEQSNTGELFF.

V usage is TRBV12-3 or TRBV12-4 and J usage is TRBJ1-4, with 7 bases identical to TRBD1. The junction had 3 bases not matched to a gene; V was cut back by 4 bases and J by 7 bases. This CDR3 has 13 residues. The CDR3 nucleotides are TGTGCCAGCAGTTGGGACAGCCCTGAAAAACTGTTTTTT. Protein product: CASSWDSPEKLFF.

The DNA for the CDR3 is TGTGCCAGCAGTTTAGTTAGCGTGGGCACAGATACGCAGTATTTT. This translates into CASSLVSVGTDTQYF. This chain links TRBV12-3 or TRBV12-4 with TRBJ2-3; D perhaps matches TRBD2 (5 bases). This CDR3 spans 15 amino acids. V lost 1 base to trimming and J lost 1 base, with 9 bases between them.

The chain joins TRBV6-1 to TRBJ1-2; D call uncertain. Germline-derived CDR1 and CDR2 are MNHNS and SASEGT. V lost 5 bases and J lost 4, with 17 bases in between. The CDR3 is 15 residues long. CDR3 loop: CASSPSWQRGYGYTF. The CDR3 DNA follows: TGTGCCAGCAGTCCTTCTTGGCAACGAGGCTATGGCTACACCTTC.

This clonotype was detected a few times. The chain combines TRBV9 with TRBJ2-5; the D gene is possibly TRBD2 (6 bases). Per germline, CDR1 SGDLS and CDR2 YYNGEE. CDR3 size: 14 residues. Trimming removed 7 bases from V and 2 bases from J, with 15 bases in between. The CDR3 DNA sequence: TGTGCCAGCGGACCCCGGGAGCCACAAGAGACCCAGTACTTC. This translates into CASGPREPQETQYF.

The chain combines TRBV6-5 with TRBJ1-1; D not resolved. CDR3 length: 14 amino acids. The V end was cut by 7 bases, the J end by 2 bases, with 14 bases between. Germline CDR1 reads MNHEY; CDR2 reads SVGAGI. The CDR3 DNA reads TGTGCCAGCATTCCTGGGGATTCTAACACTGAAGCTTTCTTT. This sequence encodes CASIPGDSNTEAFF.

This clonotype was detected only a few times. The rearrangement joins TRBV28 to TRBJ1-3; D unresolved. From germline, CDR1 is MDHEN and CDR2 SYDVKM. Trimming took off 4 bases at V and 3 bases at J, with 13 bases between the two ends. The length of the CDR3 is 15 residues. This chain's CDR3 is CASSSGKFGGNTIYF. CDR3 DNA: TGTGCCAGCAGTTCGGGGAAGTTTGGTGGAAACACCATATATTTT.

This clonotype was observed at least ten times. This rearrangement joins TRBV7-9 to TRBJ1-6, with 7 nucleotides matching TRBD1. Germline assignment: CDR1 SEHNR and CDR2 FQNEAQ (reference sequence). The CDR3 covers 16 residues. Unmatched junction bases numbered 7, after V lost 4 bases and J lost 4 bases. CDR3 sequence (DNA): TGTGCCAGCAGCTCAGACAGGGAAGGGTATAATTCACCCCTCCACTTT. It encodes CASSSDREGYNSPLHF. Looking up the rest from reference TRBV7-9 and TRBJ1-6 gives the full variable domain: DTGVSQNPRHKITKRGQNVTFRCDPISEHNRLYWYRQTLGQGPEFLTYFQNEAQLEKSRLLSDRFSAERPKGSFSTLEIQRTEQGDSAMYLCASSSDREGYNSPLHFGNGTRLTVT.

This clonotype was seen only a few times. The gene calls are TRBV19 and TRBJ2-4; D is perhaps TRBD1 (6 bases). The ends were cut back, 9 bases at V and 2 bases at J, with 23 bases in the middle. The length of the CDR3 is 17 residues. Germline CDR1 reads LNHDA; CDR2 reads SQIVND (reference sequence). CDR3 sequence reads: CASPNPHPGASKNIQYF. The CDR3 nucleotides are TGTGCCAGCCCGAATCCCCACCCAGGGGCCTCCAAAAACATTCAGTACTTC.